This is a list of T cell receptor beta chains from one sample in a study of T cell repertoires in ileal Crohn's disease. TCRdb keeps only in-frame clones here, not all; method: immunoSEQ multiplex PCR. The sample gives roughly 15,000 clones, roughly 78% of which show up once; about 18% is in the top ten. Sequenced: ileal tissue. These receptors all come from an adult with Crohn's disease. CDR3s include the opening cysteine and the closing phenylalanine or tryptophan. A D gene is named only where the DNA matches it firmly. Size values are once, few and many counts, or a class for expanded clones, and some rows have none.

V gene: TRBV2
J gene: TRBJ1-3
D gene: .
clone size: .
CDR3 protein: CASLDRFAGNTIYF
CDR3 DNA: TGTGCCAGCTTAGATAGATTCGCTGGAAACACCATATATTTT

V gene: TRBV7-2
J gene: TRBJ1-2
D gene: .
clone size: few
CDR3 protein: CASSLRSIGQTGYTF
CDR3 DNA: TGTGCCAGCAGCTTAAGAAGTATAGGACAAACTGGCTACACCTTC

V gene: TRBV5-6
J gene: TRBJ1-2
D gene: TRBD1
clone size: .
CDR3 protein: CASSLGTGKMGYTF
CDR3 DNA: TGTGCCAGCAGCTTGGGGACAGGGAAGATGGGCTACACCTTC

V gene: TRBV19
J gene: TRBJ2-7
D gene: .
clone size: .
CDR3 protein: CASSYRPSYEQYF
CDR3 DNA: TGTGCCAGTAGCTACAGGCCGTCCTACGAGCAGTACTTC

V gene: TRBV7-9
J gene: TRBJ2-1
D gene: TRBD1
clone size: once
CDR3 protein: CASSRTGGYLDEQFF
CDR3 DNA: TGTGCCAGCAGCCGTACAGGGGGCTATCTTGATGAGCAGTTCTTC

V gene: TRBV6-1
J gene: TRBJ2-2
D gene: TRBD1
clone size: .
CDR3 protein: CASTGGQDTGEPFF
CDR3 DNA: TGTGCCAGTACAGGGGGCCAAGACACCGGGGAGCCGTTTTTT

V gene: TRBV27
J gene: TRBJ1-1
D gene: .
clone size: .
CDR3 protein: CASSFSDSLAEAFF
CDR3 DNA: TGTGCCAGCAGTTTTTCGGACAGCCTCGCTGAAGCTTTCTTT

V gene: TRBV15
J gene: TRBJ2-7
D gene: .
clone size: .
CDR3 protein: CATSRRNQREQYF
CDR3 DNA: TGTGCCACCAGCAGACGTAACCAGCGCGAGCAGTACTTC

V gene: TRBV5-4
J gene: TRBJ2-1
D gene: TRBD1
clone size: .
CDR3 protein: CASSLKTGGYYNEQFF
CDR3 DNA: TGTGCCAGCAGCCTTAAGACAGGGGGATACTACAATGAGCAGTTCTTC

V gene: TRBV7-2
J gene: TRBJ1-2
D gene: .
clone size: .
CDR3 protein: CASSLSPGDGYTF
CDR3 DNA: TGTGCCAGCAGCTTATCGCCAGGGGATGGCTACACCTTC

V gene: TRBV9
J gene: TRBJ1-1
D gene: TRBD1
clone size: .
CDR3 protein: CASTGQEMNTEAFF
CDR3 DNA: TGTGCCAGCACCGGACAGGAAATGAACACTGAAGCTTTCTTT

V gene: TRBV18
J gene: TRBJ2-2
D gene: TRBD1
clone size: .
CDR3 protein: CASSPGTGRGTGELFF
CDR3 DNA: TGTGCCAGCTCACCAGGGACAGGGAGAGGAACCGGGGAGCTGTTTTTT

V gene: TRBV21-1
J gene: TRBJ2-7
D gene: .
clone size: few
CDR3 protein: CASHPFSGYEQYF
CDR3 DNA: TGTGCCAGCCACCCGTTTAGCGGCTACGAGCAGTACTTC

V gene: TRBV7-9
J gene: TRBJ1-5
D gene: .
clone size: .
CDR3 protein: CASSLDPRGGGTHRPQHF
CDR3 DNA: TGTGCCAGCAGCTTAGACCCCCGTGGGGGAGGGACCCATCGCCCCCAGCATTTT

V gene: TRBV5-6
J gene: TRBJ1-6
D gene: TRBD1
clone size: .
CDR3 protein: CASSLLGQGASPLHF
CDR3 DNA: TGTGCCAGCAGCTTGCTTGGGCAGGGGGCTTCACCCCTCCACTTT

V gene: TRBV30
J gene: TRBJ2-7
D gene: TRBD1
clone size: .
CDR3 protein: CAWSVQGAVNEQYF
CDR3 DNA: TGTGCCTGGAGTGTACAGGGGGCGGTAAACGAGCAGTACTTC

V gene: TRBV29-1
J gene: TRBJ2-1
D gene: TRBD2
clone size: .
CDR3 protein: CSVGGRAGGIVNEQFF
CDR3 DNA: TGCAGCGTTGGAGGGCGGGCGGGAGGGATAGTAAATGAGCAGTTCTTC

V gene: TRBV7-3
J gene: TRBJ2-3
D gene: TRBD2
clone size: .
CDR3 protein: CASSETSGGTDTQYF
CDR3 DNA: TGTGCCAGCAGCGAAACTAGCGGGGGGACAGATACGCAGTATTTT

V gene: TRBV5-6
J gene: TRBJ2-2
D gene: .
clone size: .
CDR3 protein: CASSLATGELFF
CDR3 DNA: TGTGCCAGCAGTCTGGCCACCGGGGAGCTGTTTTTT

V gene: TRBV7-9
J gene: TRBJ2-5
D gene: .
clone size: few
CDR3 protein: CASSLAAGMGETQYF
CDR3 DNA: TGTGCCAGCAGCTTAGCGGCAGGAATGGGAGAGACCCAGTACTTC

V gene: TRBV5-1
J gene: TRBJ1-2
D gene: .
clone size: .
CDR3 protein: CASSLDLNRRGQDGYTF
CDR3 DNA: TGCGCCAGCAGCTTGGACTTAAACAGGAGGGGCCAGGATGGCTACACCTTC

V gene: TRBV7-9
J gene: TRBJ1-2
D gene: TRBD1
clone size: .
CDR3 protein: CASSLAGQSYGYTF
CDR3 DNA: TGTGCCAGCAGCTTAGCGGGACAGAGCTATGGCTACACCTTC

V gene: TRBV29-1
J gene: TRBJ2-7
D gene: TRBD1
clone size: .
CDR3 protein: CSVVGQGRWEQYF
CDR3 DNA: TGCAGCGTTGTGGGACAGGGGCGTTGGGAGCAGTACTTC

V gene: TRBV9
J gene: TRBJ2-7
D gene: TRBD2
clone size: .
CDR3 protein: CASSLDDLAGIEQYF
CDR3 DNA: TGTGCCAGCAGCCTCGACGACCTAGCGGGAATCGAGCAGTACTTC

V gene: TRBV2
J gene: TRBJ2-2
D gene: .
clone size: few
CDR3 protein: CASSFNLQHSSNTGELFF
CDR3 DNA: TGTGCCAGCAGCTTTAATTTACAGCACTCTTCGAACACCGGGGAGCTGTTTTTT

V gene: TRBV10-3
J gene: TRBJ1-5
D gene: TRBD1
clone size: .
CDR3 protein: CAIRTGTGNQPQHF
CDR3 DNA: TGTGCCATCAGAACCGGGACAGGGAATCAGCCCCAGCATTTT

V gene: TRBV9
J gene: TRBJ2-5
D gene: TRBD2
clone size: .
CDR3 protein: CASSVGSAGLQETQYF
CDR3 DNA: TGTGCCAGCAGCGTAGGATCAGCGGGGCTGCAAGAGACCCAGTACTTC

V gene: TRBV9
J gene: TRBJ1-2
D gene: .
clone size: .
CDR3 protein: CASSGPTGLYGYTF
CDR3 DNA: TGTGCCAGCAGCGGGCCGACAGGACTCTATGGCTACACCTTC

V gene: TRBV30
J gene: TRBJ2-3
D gene: TRBD1
clone size: few
CDR3 protein: CAWTMTGAGDTQYF
CDR3 DNA: TGTGCCTGGACCATGACAGGGGCCGGGGATACGCAGTATTTT

V gene: TRBV6-1
J gene: TRBJ2-1
D gene: .
clone size: .
CDR3 protein: CASFRQAWGDEQFF
CDR3 DNA: TGTGCCAGCTTTCGCCAGGCTTGGGGGGATGAGCAGTTCTTC